This passage covers 23 T cell receptor beta chains from one sample sequenced in a study of blood T cells in healthy people across ages. Primed by a sample-barcoded 5' primer and a J-beta primer mix, a second PCR proceeded for about 6 to 12 cycles. TCRdb analysed the 5' RACE reads with MiXCR anew, one entry per CDR3 protein. The repertoire has 750,000 or so distinct CDR3 sequences, 20% to 30% of them found once; the top ten carry roughly 9%. This same sample was also taken into another study, of T cells of mothers and their children.

Sequenced input: blood. These receptors all come from a boy aged 10-17 years in good health.

Details on this clonotype: The junction differs from germline at one of its ends, possibly a read error. The chain combines TRBV6-1 with TRBJ2-7, with no clear D. The length of the CDR3 is 14 residues. Germline values: CDR1 MNHNS, CDR2 SASEGT. The CDR3 nucleotides are TGTGCTAGCAGTGAATCCGAGAGAGCCCAGCAGCAGTACTTC. Amino acids: CASSESERAQQQYF.

This clonotype showed up just a few times. The chain has TRBV20-1 and TRBJ2-3; D unclear. The CDR3 length is 14 residues. Between the trimmed V and J ends, which lost 7 bases and 1 base, there was a span of 15 bases. The V gene's germline CDR1 is DFQATT and CDR2 SNEGSKA (reference sequence). CDR3 nucleotide sequence: TGCAGTGTCAACCAGGCAAGGGGCACAGATACGCAGTATTTT. Its protein product is CSVNQARGTDTQYF.

The chain carries TRBV19 and TRBJ2-7; maybe TRBD1 (5 bases). This CDR3 spans 14 amino acids. CDR1 and CDR2 (germline): LNHDA, SQIVND (reference sequence). V lost 1 base and J 3 bases, leaving 10 bases between the germline ends. Here the CDR3 reads CASSIVNRYYEQYF. CDR3 sequence (DNA): TGTGCCAGTAGTATAGTAAACAGGTACTACGAGCAGTACTTC.

The chain recombines TRBV7-9 with TRBJ1-1, with TRBD1 as a possible D gene (5 bases). V lost 7 bases to trimming and J lost 1 base, with 16 bases between them. This CDR3 has 15 amino acids. In germline, CDR1 is SEHNR, CDR2 FQNEAQ (reference sequence). The DNA of the CDR3 is TGTGCCAGCATCGATACAGACAGAAAGAACACTGAAGCTTTCTTT. Translation: CASIDTDRKNTEAFF.

The chain recombines TRBV7-2 with TRBJ2-1, with 9 bases aligning to TRBD2. Germline values: CDR1 SGHTA, CDR2 FQGNSA. V lost 0 bases to trimming and J lost 7 bases; unmatched junction nucleotides: 7. The CDR3 is 16 amino acids. The chain's CDR3 is CASSLAHAGGRNEQFF. CDR3 nucleotide sequence: TGTGCCAGCAGCTTAGCGCATGCGGGGGGGCGAAATGAGCAGTTCTTC.

This chain joins TRBV7-2 and TRBJ1-1, with D hard to call. The CDR3 consists of 14 residues. The V gene lost 2 bases and the J gene lost 1 base, with 8 bases spanning the gap. CDR1 is SGHTA and CDR2 is FQGNSA in the germline V gene. The CDR3 spells CASSLPAENTEAFF. In nucleotides, the CDR3 is TGTGCCAGCAGCTTACCAGCAGAGAACACTGAAGCTTTCTTT.

This clonotype was counted only a few times. The chain combines TRBV4-3 with TRBJ2-7; 7 nucleotides line up with TRBD2. Germline lookup yields CDR1 LGHNA and CDR2 YSLEER. The junction had 10 bases not matched to a gene; V was cut back by 0 bases and J by 2 bases. The CDR3 contains 17 residues. CDR3 sequence reads: CASSQEGSRGSPYEQYF. CDR3 DNA sequence: TGCGCCAGCAGCCAAGAAGGGTCGCGGGGGTCTCCCTACGAGCAGTACTTC.

The gene calls are TRBV20-1 and TRBJ2-7; TRBD1 might be the D (6 bases). This CDR3 region has 16 residues. Germline V gene data show CDR1 as DFQATT and CDR2 as SNEGSKA (reference sequence). Trimming pared 0 bases from V and 6 bases from J, leaving 21 bases between. CDR3 in amino acids: CSAREARGALRAEQYF. CDR3 DNA sequence: TGCAGTGCTAGAGAGGCCAGGGGAGCGCTGCGGGCCGAGCAGTACTTC.

V gene TRBV5-1 combines with J gene TRBJ1-1; no firm D call. V was cut by 3 bases and J by 5 bases, with 17 bases left in between. The germline V gene encodes CDR1 SGHRS and CDR2 YFSETQ. CDR3 length: 15 residues. This CDR3 is CASSSTAGSGTEAFF. In DNA, the CDR3 is TGCGCCAGCAGCTCCACCGCGGGTTCAGGAACTGAAGCTTTCTTT.

This clonotype was seen a few times. The gene calls are TRBV3-1 and TRBJ1-2; D gene unclear. The CDR3 covers 15 residues. Trimming left V 0 bases short and J 4 bases short, with 12 bases between. Germline V gene lookup returns CDR1 LGHDT and CDR2 YNNKEL (reference sequence). The CDR3 nucleotides are TGTGCCAGCAGCCAAGATAACTCGGGTTCCTATGGCTACACCTTC. It codes for CASSQDNSGSYGYTF.

V gene TRBV2 combines with J gene TRBJ1-6; perhaps TRBD1 as D (5 bases). Germline V gene data show CDR1 as SNHLY and CDR2 as FYNNEI. The CDR3 extends over 13 amino acids. V was pared by 11 bases and J by 7 bases, with 15 bases between. The CDR3 is CAETETVNSPLHF. The CDR3 nucleotides are TGTGCCGAAACGGAGACAGTCAATTCACCCCTCCACTTT.

This clonotype was detected only once. The rearrangement joins TRBV2 to TRBJ2-7, with 9 bases aligning to TRBD2. Looked up from germline, CDR1 is SNHLY and CDR2 is FYNNEI. V was pared by 6 bases and J by 10 bases, with 19 bases of the junction left unmatched. The CDR3 has 16 amino acids. CDR3 sequence: CASRAGSGRPYGEQYF. The CDR3 nucleotides read TGTGCCAGCAGGGCCGGCAGCGGGAGGCCGTACGGCGAACAGTACTTC.

The gene calls are TRBV5-1 and TRBJ1-4; TRBD1 is a possible D gene (5 bases). V shed 1 base and J shed 7 bases, with 11 bases lying between them. The CDR3 consists of 14 residues. Germline V gene sequence: CDR1 SGHRS, CDR2 YFSETQ. CDR3 bases: TGCGCCAGCAGCTTGTCAGGGCTGCGTGAAAAACTGTTTTTT. Its protein is CASSLSGLREKLFF.

In its sample, this clonotype was seen a few times. V and J are TRBV5-6 and TRBJ2-3, with 8 bases that match TRBD2. J lost 4 bases, V lost 2 bases, and 3 bases had no gene match. The CDR3 runs to 14 residues. The V gene's germline CDR1 is SGHDT and CDR2 YYEEEE. The CDR3 spells CASSLDSGADTQYF. CDR3 DNA: TGTGCCAGCAGCTTAGATAGCGGGGCAGATACGCAGTATTTT.

The chain couples TRBV6-2 or TRBV6-3 to TRBJ2-7, with TRBD1 as a possible D gene (6 bases). V was trimmed by 6 bases and J by 3 bases, leaving 15 bases between them. The CDR3 has 14 amino acids. Germline loops: CDR1 MNHEY, CDR2 SVGEGT. CDR3 in amino acids: CASRGAQVRYEQYF. CDR3 DNA: TGTGCCAGCAGGGGGGCCCAGGTTCGCTACGAGCAGTACTTC.

This sequence joins TRBV20-1 and TRBJ1-2; weak D call: TRBD1 (5 bases). This CDR3 is 14 amino acids long. The V end lost 0 bases, the J end lost 4 bases, and 12 bases lay between the germline ends. Germline CDR1 DFQATT, CDR2 SNEGSKA (reference sequence). The CDR3 nucleotides are TGCAGTGCTAGAGACATAGACAGAACCTATGGCTACACCTTC. Translating gives CSARDIDRTYGYTF.

Note on this clonotype: Since the CDR3 does not end with the conserved phenylalanine or tryptophan, this likely comes from a read error. Here the CDR3 reads CASKLTGTGRNEQFV. The CDR3 DNA sequence: TGTGCCAGTAAGCTCACCGGGACAGGTCGGAATGAGCAGTTCGTC. V and J are TRBV19 and TRBJ2-1; TRBD1 agrees at 8 bases. From germline, CDR1 is LNHDA and CDR2 SQIVND (reference sequence). V shed 7 bases and J 7 bases; nucleotides not matched to a gene: 12. The length of the CDR3 is 15 residues.

This clonotype was observed a handful of times. The chain links TRBV27 to TRBJ1-1, with a weak D call TRBD1 (6 bases). CDR3 length: 16 amino acids. The V and J ends lost 3 bases and 2 bases respectively, with 16 bases between them. The germline V gene encodes CDR1 MNHEY and CDR2 SMNVEV (reference sequence). Here the CDR3 reads CASSFLPGQSNTEAFF. For the CDR3, the DNA is TGTGCCAGCAGTTTTCTTCCGGGACAATCAAACACTGAAGCTTTCTTT.

The J gene is TRBJ2-4, the V gene TRBV6-4, with 8 bases that match TRBD1. Germline V lookup: CDR1 MRHNA, CDR2 SNTAGT. This CDR3 spans 14 amino acids. Germline trimming cut 6 bases from V and 6 bases from J; bases unmatched to any gene: 7. The CDR3, as DNA: TGTGCCAGCAGCGCGGACAGGGAACCAAACATTCAGTACTTC. Its translation is CASSADREPNIQYF.

V usage is TRBV7-2 and J usage is TRBJ1-2; D is unresolved. V was shortened by 5 bases and J by 0 bases, with 19 bases between the two germline ends. Germline values: CDR1 SGHTA, CDR2 FQGNSA. This CDR3 is 17 amino acids long. CDR3 amino acids: CASSPGFGLGTNYGYTF. In DNA form, the CDR3 reads TGTGCCAGCAGCCCGGGATTCGGGTTGGGAACTAACTATGGCTACACCTTC. The full variable domain, rest sourced from reference TRBV7-2 and TRBJ1-2, is GAGVSQSPSNKVTEKGKDVELRCDPISGHTALYWYRQSLGQGLEFLIYFQGNSAPDKSGLPSDRFSAERTGGSVSTLTIQRTQQEDSAVYLCASSPGFGLGTNYGYTFGSGTRLTVV.

V usage is TRBV15 and J usage is TRBJ2-3, with D perhaps TRBD1 or TRBD2 (5 bases each). V was clipped by 0 bases and J by 5 bases, with 12 bases between them. CDR1 LNHNV and CDR2 YYDKDF come from the germline V gene (reference sequence). The CDR3 consists of 15 residues. The CDR3 here is CATSRDHPGRDTQYF. CDR3 DNA sequence: TGTGCCACCAGCAGAGATCATCCGGGGCGAGATACGCAGTATTTT.

This rearrangement joins TRBV7-3 to TRBJ1-4, with D possibly being TRBD1 (5 bases). V was shortened by 1 base and J by 2 bases, with 14 bases between the two germline ends. Germline V gives CDR1 SGHTA, CDR2 FQGTGA. The CDR3 is made up of 17 amino acids. CDR3 nucleotide sequence: TGTGCCAGCAGCTTAATAGGACGCGGGGCGACTAATGAAAAACTGTTTTTT. It specifies CASSLIGRGATNEKLFF. Filled out from reference TRBV7-3 and TRBJ1-4, the complete variable domain reads GAGVSQTPSNKVTEKGKYVELRCDPISGHTALYWYRQSLGQGPEFLIYFQGTGAADDSGLPNDRFFAVRPEGSVSTLKIQRTERGDSAVYLCASSLIGRGATNEKLFFGSGTQLSVL.

This clonotype was seen once. The chain combines TRBV7-9 with TRBJ2-3; the match to TRBD2 covers 9 bases. Trimming removed 5 bases from V and 4 bases from J; junction bases left unmatched: 7. The germline V gene has CDR1 SEHNR and CDR2 FQNEAQ (reference sequence). This CDR3 has 15 residues. The CDR3 DNA reads TGTGCCAGCAGCCGCGGGACTAGCACCCCAGATACGCAGTATTTT. This encodes CASSRGTSTPDTQYF.